These 23 T cell receptor beta chains share one sample of origin, sequenced in a study of breast tumors, draining lymph nodes, adjacent tissues. MiXCR, run by TCRdb on the multiplex PCR reads, gives a single entry per CDR3 protein. The sample holds around 150,000 distinct CDR3 sequences; roughly 33% are singletons and the top ten take less than 2.5%. Axillary draining lymph nodes of breast cancer patients supplied the node samples. Sequencing was done on a sample of axillary lymph node tissue. These receptor sequences come from a female donor with breast cancer. Some clones in this sample may be carry-over from other donors' samples.

Notes on this clonotype: It may be a read error: a sequence one base away is much more abundant. This chain connects TRBV6-2 or TRBV6-3 to TRBJ1-5; D possibly corresponds to TRBD1 (6 bases). From germline, CDR1 is MNHEY and CDR2 SVGEGT. The V end lost 5 bases, the J end lost 5 bases, and 16 bases lay between the germline ends. There are 15 residues in the CDR3. CDR3 DNA sequence: TGTGCCAGCAGTACGCGGACAGAGGCGCATCAGCCCCAGCATTTT. Its protein product is CASSTRTEAHQPQHF.

This clonotype was counted many times. The chain links TRBV5-1 to TRBJ2-7; perhaps TRBD1 as D (5 bases). V was cut by 2 bases and J by 2 bases, with 11 bases left in between. The germline CDR1 and CDR2 sequences are SGHRS and YFSETQ. The CDR3 runs 14 residues. The CDR3 loop reads CASSLGATPYEQYF. The CDR3 bases are TGCGCCAGCAGCTTAGGGGCAACACCCTACGAGCAGTACTTC.

The chain has TRBV20-1 and TRBJ1-1, with TRBD1 matching over 10 bases. Germline V CDR1 and CDR2: DFQATT, SNEGSKA (reference sequence). This CDR3 spans 12 amino acids. Trimming removed 0 bases from V and 12 bases from J; junction bases left unmatched: 4. The CDR3 nucleotides are TGCAGTGCTAGAGAAGGGGACAGGGGTCCTTTCTTT. It specifies CSAREGDRGPFF.

This clonotype occurred many times. The V call is TRBV7-8, the J call TRBJ1-5, with TRBD1 as a possible D gene (6 bases). CDR3 length: 14 amino acids. The V gene lost 5 bases and the J gene lost 4 bases, with 12 bases spanning the gap. In germline, CDR1 is SGHVS, CDR2 FQNEAQ. The DNA for the CDR3 is TGTGCCAGCAGCACTGACAGGACTAATCAGCCCCAGCATTTT. It yields the protein CASSTDRTNQPQHF.

The chain couples TRBV20-1 to TRBJ1-1; D is unresolved. The CDR3 length is 13 residues. Trimming shortened V by 5 bases and J by 0 bases, and 10 bases separated the two germline ends. The germline V gene encodes CDR1 DFQATT and CDR2 SNEGSKA (reference sequence). CDR3 bases: TGCAGTGCTCCGGGGAATATGAACACTGAAGCTTTCTTT. Its protein product is CSAPGNMNTEAFF.

This clonotype has just a few counts. The V gene is TRBV6-2 or TRBV6-3, the J gene TRBJ1-5; the match to TRBD1 covers 8 bases. The trim removed 5 bases at V and 0 bases at J, leaving 15 bases unmatched. Germline V gene lookup returns CDR1 MNHEY and CDR2 SVGEGT. The CDR3 runs 19 residues. CDR3: CASSHPGGQDLTSNQPQHF. In nucleotides, the CDR3 is TGTGCCAGCAGTCACCCCGGGGGACAGGACCTTACTAGCAATCAGCCCCAGCATTTT.

This clonotype came up many times. The genes are TRBV24-1 and TRBJ2-3, with D possibly TRBD1 on 6 matching bases. This CDR3 region has 16 residues. Trimming stripped 4 bases from V and 0 bases from J, with 13 bases between. In germline, CDR1 is KGHDR, CDR2 SFDVKD. CDR3 sequence: CATSDPGQTSTDTQYF. The CDR3 nucleotides read TGTGCCACCAGTGACCCAGGACAGACTAGCACAGATACGCAGTATTTT.

This clonotype turned up a few times. One junction end does not reproduce the germline sequence, and a read error may be involved. V gene TRBV5-1 combines with J gene TRBJ1-1; tentatively, D is TRBD1 (6 bases). CDR3 length: 13 residues. Germline CDR1 and CDR2: SGHRS and YFSETQ. The CDR3 DNA sequence: TGCGCCAACAGCTTTTCAGGGGACACTGAAGCTTTCTTT. The encoded protein is CANSFSGDTEAFF.

This clonotype was seen many times. The gene calls are TRBV11-2 and TRBJ2-5, with D possibly TRBD2 on 5 matching bases. Germline assignment: CDR1 SGHAT and CDR2 FQNNGV. The CDR3 loop spans 13 amino acids. V shed 0 bases and J shed 5 bases, with 7 bases lying between them. The CDR3 sequence: CASSLERVETQYF. For the CDR3, the DNA is TGTGCCAGCAGCTTAGAGAGGGTCGAGACCCAGTACTTC.

This clonotype was observed a few times. This chain joins TRBV5-1 and TRBJ2-1; 10 bases are a match to TRBD2. V gave up 0 bases and J gave up 10 bases; unmatched junction bases: 16. CDR1 SGHRS and CDR2 YFSETQ come from the germline V gene. CDR3 size: 18 residues. This CDR3 reads CASSLGLGASGGAGEQFF. CDR3 coding DNA: TGCGCCAGCAGCTTGGGGCTGGGGGCCAGCGGGGGGGCTGGGGAGCAGTTCTTC.

At least ten counts were recorded for this clonotype. The junction does not match germline at one end; this may be a read error. The chain carries TRBV6-5 and TRBJ2-6, with no clear D. CDR1 is MNHEY, CDR2 SVGAGI, per germline. The CDR3 sequence is 16 residues long. The CDR3 loop is CASSHSRYSGANVLTF. The CDR3 coding sequence is TGTGCCAGCAGTCACTCCCGGTACTCTGGGGCCAACGTCCTGACTTTC.

The V gene is TRBV10-2, the J gene TRBJ2-5; 7 bases align to TRBD1. CDR3 length equals 12 residues. V gave up 8 bases and J gave up 4 bases; unmatched junction bases: 4. From germline, CDR1 is WSHSY and CDR2 SAAADI. CDR3 amino acids: CASQRTGETQYF. The CDR3 DNA sequence: TGCGCCAGCCAAAGGACAGGAGAGACCCAGTACTTC.

The rearrangement joins TRBV20-1 to TRBJ2-1, with 9 bases fitting TRBD2. Per the germline V gene, CDR1 is DFQATT and CDR2 is SNEGSKA (reference sequence). There are 15 residues in the CDR3. V shed 3 bases and J 6 bases; nucleotides not matched to a gene: 9. CDR3 sequence (DNA): TGCAGTGCTAGCCCCGCTAGCGGGGAACTCAATGAGCAGTTCTTC. This codes for CSASPASGELNEQFF.

The chain joins TRBV29-1 to TRBJ1-2; D is ambiguous. Germline V gives CDR1 SQVTM, CDR2 ANQGSEA. Trimming stripped 4 bases from V and 4 bases from J, with 4 bases between. The length of the CDR3 is 10 residues. Here the CDR3 reads CSVGGYGYTF. The CDR3 coding sequence is TGCAGCGTTGGAGGCTATGGCTACACCTTC.

This clonotype showed up just once. The rearrangement uses TRBV9 and TRBJ1-2; D might be TRBD1 (6 bases). This CDR3 contains 14 residues. The germline CDR1 and CDR2 sequences are SGDLS and YYNGEE. The V and J ends lost 0 bases and 4 bases respectively, with 10 bases between them. CDR3 region: CASSVEGEGYGYTF. CDR3 in DNA: TGTGCCAGCAGCGTAGAGGGGGAGGGCTATGGCTACACCTTC.

This chain joins TRBV9 and TRBJ1-6; D not resolved. Trimming removed 0 bases at V and 9 bases at J, with 13 bases between. Germline-derived CDR1 and CDR2 are SGDLS and YYNGEE. This CDR3 spans 15 amino acids. The CDR3 loop reads CASSVDGVGGSPLHF. Written as DNA, the CDR3 is TGTGCCAGCAGCGTAGATGGGGTTGGCGGTTCACCCCTCCACTTT.

This clonotype was seen at least ten times. The gene calls are TRBV6-5 and TRBJ1-6; TRBD1 agrees at 9 bases. The V gene's germline CDR1 is MNHEY and CDR2 SVGAGI. The CDR3 contains 15 residues. V lost 6 bases to trimming and J lost 7 bases; unmatched junction nucleotides: 7. In nucleotides, the CDR3 is TGTGCCAGCAGCCCGCCACAGGGGGCGAATTCACCCCTCCACTTT. Residues: CASSPPQGANSPLHF.

Ten or more counts support this clonotype. This rearrangement joins TRBV11-2 to TRBJ2-5, with 7 bases lining up with TRBD2. From germline, CDR1 is SGHAT and CDR2 FQNNGV. V was pared by 1 base and J by 5 bases, with 4 bases of the junction left unmatched. The CDR3 has 14 residues. CDR3: CASSLGEGGETQYF. CDR3 nucleotide sequence: TGTGCCAGCAGCTTAGGGGAGGGAGGGGAGACCCAGTACTTC.

This clonotype has a count of ten or more. The V call is TRBV7-9, the J call TRBJ1-6; the match to TRBD1 covers 8 bases. V dropped 4 bases and J dropped 8; count of bases not matched to a gene: 4. The CDR3 runs to 14 residues. Per the germline V gene, CDR1 is SEHNR and CDR2 is FQNEAQ (reference sequence). CDR3 sequence (DNA): TGTGCCAGCAGCTCAGGGGGCGGATATTCACCCCTCCACTTT. This gives the protein CASSSGGGYSPLHF.

This clonotype was detected only a few times. J is TRBJ1-2 and V is TRBV6-2 or TRBV6-3, with a possible D match to TRBD1 (6 bases). The CDR3 runs to 14 residues. V was cut by 6 bases and J by 4 bases, with 15 bases left in between. Germline CDR1 and CDR2: MNHEY and SVGEGT. This CDR3 is CASSTLGAFYGYTF. The CDR3 DNA follows: TGTGCCAGCAGCACTCTGGGGGCTTTCTATGGCTACACCTTC.

This clonotype was counted many times. V and J are TRBV6-6 and TRBJ1-2; unclear D gene. The V end was cut by 2 bases, the J end by 7 bases, with 11 bases between. The CDR3 contains 13 residues. Germline V gene data show CDR1 as MNHNY and CDR2 as SVGAGI (reference sequence). This CDR3 is CASSYQRAGGYTF. In DNA, the CDR3 is TGTGCCAGCAGTTACCAGAGGGCAGGTGGCTACACCTTC.

This chain joins TRBV12-3 or TRBV12-4 and TRBJ2-1; D tentatively fits TRBD1 or TRBD2 (5 bases each). This CDR3 is 16 amino acids long. CDR3 amino acids: CASGFKPGPLGHEQFF. For the CDR3, the DNA is TGTGCTAGTGGTTTCAAACCGGGGCCTCTAGGCCATGAGCAGTTCTTC.

At least ten counts were recorded for this clonotype. The V call is TRBV2, the J call TRBJ1-6; 7 bases are shared with TRBD1. This CDR3 spans 14 amino acids. Trimming removed 5 bases from V and 7 bases from J; junction bases left unmatched: 5. CDR1 and CDR2 (germline): SNHLY, FYNNEI. The CDR3 here is CASSPRDRNSPLHF. As DNA, the CDR3 is TGTGCCAGCAGTCCCCGGGACAGAAATTCACCCCTCCACTTT.